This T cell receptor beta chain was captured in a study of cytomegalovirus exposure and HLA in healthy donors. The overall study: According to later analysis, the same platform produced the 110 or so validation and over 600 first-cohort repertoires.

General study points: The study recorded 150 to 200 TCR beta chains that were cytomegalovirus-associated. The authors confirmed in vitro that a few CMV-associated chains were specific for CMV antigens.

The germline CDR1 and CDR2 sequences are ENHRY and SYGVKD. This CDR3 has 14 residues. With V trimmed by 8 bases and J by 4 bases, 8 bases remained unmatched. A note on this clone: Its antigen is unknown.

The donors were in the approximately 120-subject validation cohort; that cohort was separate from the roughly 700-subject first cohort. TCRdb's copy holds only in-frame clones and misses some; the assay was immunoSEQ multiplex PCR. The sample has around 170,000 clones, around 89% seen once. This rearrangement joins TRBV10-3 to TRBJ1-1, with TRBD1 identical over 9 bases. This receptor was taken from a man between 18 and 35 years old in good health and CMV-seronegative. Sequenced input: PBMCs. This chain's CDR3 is CAIGSGQGPTEAFF. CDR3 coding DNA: TGTGCCATCGGGAGTGGACAGGGGCCCACTGAAGCTTTCTTT.